This section outlines one TCR beta chain sequence together with its context. The target antigen is unknown. From the multiplex PCR reads, TCRdb called clonotypes with MiXCR, one entry per CDR3 protein. Of 180,000 or so distinct CDR3 sequences listed, 30% to 35% were seen once; the top ten hold around 4%. These data are taken from a study of breast tumors, draining lymph nodes, adjacent tissues. Points from the study as a whole: Tumors had less TCR diversity than lymph nodes, more than nontumor tissue. Findings are consistent with lymph node origin and intratumoral expansion of most tumor T cells.

The V and J ends lost 3 bases and 8 bases, in that order; junction bases with no gene match: 3. Per the germline V gene, CDR1 is SGHTA and CDR2 is FQGTGA. This CDR3 spans 15 amino acids. Samples came from axillary lymph nodes draining the breast cancer. The specimen was axillary lymph node tissue. The chain joins TRBV7-3 to TRBJ2-1; 14 positions agree with TRBD2. The sequence came from a female donor with breast cancer. Some clones in this sample may be carry-over from other donors' samples. The CDR3 reads CASSLGLAGAHEQFF. In DNA, the CDR3 is TGTGCCAGCAGCTTGGGACTAGCGGGGGCACATGAGCAGTTCTTC.